These 4 T cell receptor beta chains originate from one sample sequenced in a study of spatial heterogeneity in lung cancer. Regarding time point: sample taken at primary tumor resection. TCRs were sequenced from unsorted whole RNA of tumor, nontumor lung or PBMC. TCRdb reprocessed the 5' RACE reads via MiXCR and lists one record per CDR3 protein. Here the sample spans 48,000 or so distinct CDR3 sequences, approximately 5% being singletons. The material sequenced was PBMCs, taken at surgery. Every receptor here comes from a male donor with early-stage non-small cell lung cancer.

This clonotype was found many times. The CDR3 spells CASSLDRVNEQFF. For the CDR3, the DNA is TGTGCCAGCAGCCTCGACAGGGTAAATGAGCAGTTCTTC. The rearrangement joins TRBV5-5 to TRBJ2-1, with 7 positions matching TRBD1. Trimming took 4 bases from V and 7 from J; bases not matched to a gene: 5. The CDR3 has 13 residues. The germline CDR1 and CDR2 sequences are SGHKS and YYEKEE (reference sequence).

There are many counts of this clonotype. This sequence joins TRBV7-9 and TRBJ2-1; 11 nucleotides agree with TRBD2. Germline CDR1 is SEHNR and CDR2 is FQNEAQ (reference sequence). V was clipped by 1 base and J by 5 bases; unmatched bases: 1. CDR3 length: 15 amino acids. The CDR3 DNA reads as TGTGCCAGCAGCTTAGTAGCGGGAGGGAACAATGAGCAGTTCTTC. Its protein is CASSLVAGGNNEQFF. Full variable domain (missing parts from reference TRBV7-9 and TRBJ2-1): DTGVSQNPRHKITKRGQNVTFRCDPISEHNRLYWYRQTLGQGPEFLTYFQNEAQLEKSRLLSDRFSAERPKGSFSTLEIQRTEQGDSAMYLCASSLVAGGNNEQFFGPGTRLTVL.

There are many counts of this clonotype. This chain connects TRBV19 to TRBJ1-5; D call uncertain. V lost 1 base and J 1 base, leaving 8 bases between the germline ends. CDR1 and CDR2 from the germline V gene are LNHDA and SQIVND (reference sequence). There are 15 residues in the CDR3. CDR3 amino acids: CASSIGLSSNQPQHF. The CDR3 coding sequence is TGTGCCAGTAGTATAGGGCTGTCAAGCAATCAGCCCCAGCATTTT. Full variable domain (remainder filled in from reference TRBV19 and TRBJ1-5): DGGITQSPKYLFRKEGQNVTLSCEQNLNHDAMYWYRQDPGQGLRLIYYSQIVNDFQKGDIAEGYSVSREKKESFPLTVTSAQKNPTAFYLCASSIGLSSNQPQHFGDGTRLSIL.

This clonotype was recorded at least ten times. The chain links TRBV5-6 to TRBJ1-1, with 8 nucleotides matching TRBD1. The CDR3 contains 18 residues. With 0 bases clipped from V and 3 bases from J, the junction kept 13 bases outside the gene matches. CDR1 and CDR2 from the germline V gene are SGHDT and YYEEEE. DNA of the CDR3: TGTGCCAGCAGCTTGGGCCCCCCGGCGACAGGGGAGGACACTGAAGCTTTCTTT. Translated: CASSLGPPATGEDTEAFF.